These 27 T cell receptor beta chains originate from one sample sequenced in a study of regulatory T cells in long-lasting Graves disease. CDR3 regions were amplified by Arm-PCR using iRepertoire HTBI primers to build TCR beta libraries. TCRdb reprocessed the multiplex PCR reads with MiXCR, giving one entry per CDR3 protein. This sample has hundreds of thousands of distinct CDR3 sequences, with approximately 16% found just once. This sample's time point: newly diagnosed GD, antithyroid drugs for less than 3 months. From RNA extracted from PBMCs, the TCR library was made. These data were also reused for a study on T cells in Graves' hyperthyroidism and ophthalmopathy.

Specimen: peripheral blood mononuclear cells (PBMCs), collected at new diagnosis, from a patient treated with antithyroid drugs. These receptor sequences come from a woman aged 25 to 39 with Graves disease.

This clonotype appeared many times. The genes are TRBV4-1 and TRBJ2-3; no definite D call. Deletions cut 3 bases from V and 1 base from J, with 14 bases between. Germline CDR1 and CDR2: MGHRA and YSYEKL. The CDR3 consists of 16 residues. In DNA, the CDR3 is TGCGCCAGCAGCCAGACGATCTCCCGCGGCACAGATACGCAGTATTTT. This gives the protein CASSQTISRGTDTQYF.

The count of this clonotype is one. In DNA form, the CDR3 reads TGTGCCAGCAGCCTCGGACAGGGGAGGGGGGTGTGGAACACTGAAGCTTTCTTT. Amino acid sequence: CASSLGQGRGVWNTEAFF. The J gene is TRBJ1-1, the V gene TRBV7-6; 9 nucleotides align to TRBD1. This CDR3 has 18 amino acids. Germline CDR1 SGHVS, CDR2 FNYEAQ. The trim removed 5 bases at V and 1 base at J, leaving 14 bases unmatched.

This clonotype was counted between two and nine times. J is TRBJ2-2 and V is TRBV11-2, with TRBD2 matching over 8 bases. CDR1 SGHAT and CDR2 FQNNGV come from the germline V gene. J lost 1 base, V lost 2 bases, and 6 bases had no gene match. The CDR3 contains 17 residues. The CDR3 protein is CASSLTPLAGNTGELFF. CDR3 nucleotides: TGTGCCAGCAGCTTAACCCCGCTAGCGGGGAACACCGGGGAGCTGTTTTTT. Full variable domain (outside the CDR3, taken from reference TRBV11-2 and TRBJ2-2): EAGVAQSPRYKIIEKRQSVAFWCNPISGHATLYWYQQILGQGPKLLIQFQNNGVVDDSQLPKDRFSAERLKGVDSTLKIQPAKLEDSAVYLCASSLTPLAGNTGELFFGEGSRLTVL.

This clonotype was recorded a few times. The chain joins TRBV4-1 to TRBJ2-1; 9 bases agree with TRBD1. CDR3 length equals 14 residues. V lost 2 bases and J lost 9; bases outside the gene matches: 5. Germline V gene sequence: CDR1 MGHRA, CDR2 YSYEKL. The CDR3 sequence is CASSQLGTGIEQFF. DNA of the CDR3: TGCGCCAGCAGCCAACTAGGGACAGGGATTGAGCAGTTCTTC.

The table lists this clonotype with many counts. The chain combines TRBV7-9 with TRBJ1-1, with D maybe TRBD1 (5 bases). The germline V gene has CDR1 SEHNR and CDR2 FQNEAQ (reference sequence). CDR3 length: 17 amino acids. V lost 3 bases, J lost 2 bases, and 19 bases lay in between. The CDR3 DNA reads TGTGCCAGCAGCTTTGGGACTGGGGGGGGGACTAACACTGAAGCTTTCTTT. This encodes CASSFGTGGGTNTEAFF.

The chain carries TRBV5-5 and TRBJ1-2; TRBD1 agrees at 7 bases. The V and J ends lost 3 bases and 4 bases, in that order; junction bases with no gene match: 6. Germline V gene lookup returns CDR1 SGHKS and CDR2 YYEKEE (reference sequence). The CDR3 contains 14 residues. CDR3 protein: CASSSWTGSYGYTF. The CDR3 DNA sequence: TGTGCCAGCAGCTCATGGACAGGAAGCTATGGCTACACCTTC.

This clonotype was seen only once. The chain employs TRBV11-2 and TRBJ2-7; 7 nucleotides match TRBD2. J gave up 2 bases and V 4 bases, and 8 bases lay outside the gene matches. The germline CDR1 and CDR2 sequences are SGHAT and FQNNGV. The CDR3 spans 15 residues. CDR3 protein: CASSWGGIGAYEQYF. In DNA form, the CDR3 reads TGTGCCAGCAGCTGGGGAGGGATAGGAGCCTACGAGCAGTACTTC.

A word on this clonotype: A read error may explain this, as a much larger clone is one base away. V and J are TRBV28 and TRBJ2-7, with 11 nucleotides matching TRBD1. There are 15 residues in the CDR3. The germline gives CDR1 MDHEN, CDR2 SYDVKM. V shed 4 bases, J shed 3 bases, and the junction held 5 bases outside the gene matches. DNA of the CDR3: TGTGCCAGCAGTTGGAGGACAGGGGGCCACTACGAGCAGTACTTC. This gives the protein CASSWRTGGHYEQYF.

This clonotype was counted at least ten times. V is TRBV10-3 and J is TRBJ2-3; the D gene is possibly TRBD2 (6 bases). This CDR3 region has 14 residues. In germline, CDR1 is ENHRY, CDR2 SYGVKD. V was clipped by 5 bases and J by 2 bases, with 11 bases between them. CDR3 nucleotide sequence: TGTGCCATCAGTCCGGGACTTGTCACAGATACGCAGTATTTT. Its translation is CAISPGLVTDTQYF.

This clonotype occurred many times. The V gene is TRBV5-1, the J gene TRBJ2-3, with D perhaps matching TRBD1 or TRBD2 (5 bases each). The CDR3 loop spans 15 amino acids. CDR1 is SGHRS and CDR2 is YFSETQ in the germline V gene. V was pared by 4 bases and J by 4 bases, with 16 bases between. The chain's CDR3 is CASSHRGAGSDTQYF. DNA of the CDR3: TGCGCCAGCAGCCACCGAGGGGCAGGTTCAGATACGCAGTATTTT.

The chain couples TRBV27 to TRBJ2-4; the D gene is possibly TRBD1 (6 bases). The germline gives CDR1 MNHEY, CDR2 SMNVEV (reference sequence). The CDR3 has 15 amino acids. Trimming took 4 bases from V and 1 from J, leaving 11 bases between them. The CDR3 nucleotides read TGTGCCAGCAGTTATGCAGGGGTGGCCAAAAACATTCAGTACTTC. Its protein is CASSYAGVAKNIQYF.

The chain carries TRBV7-9 and TRBJ2-7, with 8 bases lining up with TRBD1. The CDR3 consists of 17 residues. CDR1 and CDR2 from the germline V gene are SEHNR and FQNEAQ (reference sequence). V shed 2 bases, J shed 5 bases, and the junction held 14 bases outside the gene matches. DNA for the CDR3: TGTGCCAGCAGCTTAAGACCTCGTGGGCAGGGGGCGGACGAGCAGTACTTC. Translating it yields CASSLRPRGQGADEQYF.

This clonotype was seen ten or more times. The V gene is TRBV3-1, the J gene TRBJ2-1, with 7 bases identical to TRBD1. CDR3 length equals 16 residues. V dropped 0 bases and J dropped 6; count of bases not matched to a gene: 8. The germline CDR1 and CDR2 sequences are LGHDT and YNNKEL (reference sequence). CDR3 DNA: TGTGCCAGCAGCCAAGATCCCGGACAGGATGTCAATGAGCAGTTCTTC. Translated: CASSQDPGQDVNEQFF.

The table lists this clonotype with many counts. This chain joins TRBV18 and TRBJ2-1; D gene unclear. CDR1 and CDR2 (germline): KGHSH, LQKENI. This CDR3 has 12 amino acids. V was cut by 8 bases and J by 5 bases, with 10 bases left in between. CDR3 in amino acids: CASSPLNNEQFF. The CDR3 DNA sequence: TGTGCCAGCAGTCCCCTGAACAATGAGCAGTTCTTC.

There are many counts of this clonotype. V and J are TRBV14 and TRBJ2-1, with D perhaps TRBD1 or TRBD2 (6 bases each). The germline V gene encodes CDR1 SGHDN and CDR2 FVKESK. Trimming stripped 7 bases from V and 7 bases from J, with 14 bases between. The CDR3 covers 13 residues. DNA for the CDR3: TGTGCCAGCATGGCCCGGGGGACAAATGAGCAGTTCTTC. Protein sequence: CASMARGTNEQFF.

This clonotype was recorded many times. This sequence joins TRBV2 and TRBJ2-7, with D unclear. The V and J ends lost 3 bases and 12 bases respectively, with 9 bases between them. The CDR3 consists of 10 residues. Germline V gene data show CDR1 as SNHLY and CDR2 as FYNNEI. This CDR3 reads CASSDNSAYF. The CDR3 region has the DNA TGTGCCAGCAGTGACAATTCGGCGTACTTC.

This clonotype was recorded many times. This sequence joins TRBV20-1 and TRBJ2-3, with TRBD2 matching over 8 bases. CDR3 length equals 14 residues. The V segment lost 6 bases and the J segment 1 base; nucleotides outside the gene matches: 6. The germline V gene encodes CDR1 DFQATT and CDR2 SNEGSKA (reference sequence). The DNA for the CDR3 is TGCAGTGCAAGGACTAGCATCGGCACAGATACGCAGTATTTT. Protein product: CSARTSIGTDTQYF.

The CDR3 region has the DNA TGCAGCGGGAGGGCCAGAAGGGAGACCCAGTACTTC. It encodes CSGRARRETQYF. The chain combines TRBV29-1 with TRBJ2-5, with TRBD2 as a possible D gene (6 bases). The CDR3 is made up of 12 amino acids. Germline CDR1 is SQVTM and CDR2 is ANQGSEA. Trimming cost V 7 bases and J 5 bases, with 14 bases left between them.

This clonotype was detected many times. The chain links TRBV20-1 to TRBJ2-3, with D uncertain. The CDR3 runs to 9 residues. V was cut by 6 bases and J by 4 bases, with 2 bases left in between. Germline CDR1 reads DFQATT; CDR2 reads SNEGSKA (reference sequence). DNA for the CDR3: TGCAGTGCCGCAGATACGCAGTATTTT. Its protein product is CSAADTQYF.

This clonotype has a count of ten or more. This chain links TRBV27 with TRBJ2-3; D is possibly TRBD2 (7 bases). Trimming left V 6 bases short and J 4 bases short, with 17 bases between. Germline lookup yields CDR1 MNHEY and CDR2 SMNVEV (reference sequence). CDR3 length equals 15 residues. The CDR3 region is CASSPGGDKADTQYF. The DNA of the CDR3 is TGTGCCAGCAGCCCTGGGGGGGACAAAGCAGATACGCAGTATTTT.

This clonotype was recorded many times. V usage is TRBV10-3 and J usage is TRBJ2-1, with TRBD1 matching over 7 bases. CDR1 is ENHRY and CDR2 is SYGVKD in the germline V gene. V lost 6 bases and J lost 5; bases outside the gene matches: 7. This CDR3 is 14 amino acids long. The CDR3 loop is CAIRGITGDNEQFF. The CDR3 nucleotides are TGTGCCATCAGGGGGATCACAGGGGACAATGAGCAGTTCTTC.

This clonotype has ten or more counts. This chain links TRBV20-1 with TRBJ2-1; D remains ambiguous. In germline, CDR1 is DFQATT, CDR2 SNEGSKA (reference sequence). This CDR3 contains 13 residues. The V and J ends lost 1 base and 10 bases respectively, with 14 bases between them. The CDR3 spells CSARGFLADEQFF. In nucleotides, the CDR3 is TGCAGTGCTAGAGGTTTCTTAGCTGACGAGCAGTTCTTC.

The chain has TRBV27 and TRBJ2-5, with D perhaps matching TRBD2 (7 bases). Germline V gene data show CDR1 as MNHEY and CDR2 as SMNVEV (reference sequence). The length of the CDR3 is 14 residues. Trimming stripped 6 bases from V and 3 bases from J, with 14 bases between. Here the CDR3 DNA reads TGTGCCAGCAGGCCACTAGGGGGGGAAGAGACCCAGTACTTC. Amino acid sequence: CASRPLGGEETQYF.

The rearrangement joins TRBV4-2 to TRBJ2-7, with D possibly matching TRBD2 (7 bases). Trimming removed 2 bases from V and 3 bases from J, with 11 bases in between. CDR1 is LGHNA and CDR2 is YNFKEQ in the germline V gene. The CDR3 spans 14 residues. This CDR3 is CASSQRGGSYEQYF. The CDR3 DNA reads TGTGCCAGCAGCCAAAGGGGGGGAAGCTACGAGCAGTACTTC.

This clonotype appeared many times. The chain has TRBV7-3 and TRBJ2-7; TRBD1 might be the D (5 bases). The CDR3 extends over 14 amino acids. V was pared by 1 base and J by 2 bases, with 9 bases between. Germline CDR1 and CDR2: SGHTA and FQGTGA. CDR3: CASSLRGGPYEQYF. The CDR3 DNA sequence: TGTGCCAGCAGCTTAAGGGGCGGACCCTACGAGCAGTACTTC.

This clonotype was recorded many times. The chain is built from TRBV2 and TRBJ1-1; D gene unclear. Trimming stripped 5 bases from V and 6 bases from J, with 7 bases between. The CDR3 contains 11 residues. Germline V lookup: CDR1 SNHLY, CDR2 FYNNEI. The chain's CDR3 is CASSSLSEAFF. The CDR3 nucleotides read TGTGCCAGCAGTTCTTTATCTGAAGCTTTCTTT. Full variable domain (rest looked up from reference TRBV2 and TRBJ1-1): EPEVTQTPSHQVTQMGQEVILRCVPISNHLYFYWYRQILGQKVEFLVSFYNNEISEKSEIFDDQFSVERPDGSNFTLKIRSTKLEDSAMYFCASSSLSEAFFGQGTRLTVV.

This clonotype was seen many times. This rearrangement joins TRBV12-3 or TRBV12-4 to TRBJ2-3; 13 bases are a match to TRBD2. V trimming: 5 bases; J trimming: 1 base; junction bases outside the gene matches: 6. The CDR3 length is 17 residues. The CDR3 loop is CASSLGTSGTRTDTQYF. DNA of the CDR3: TGTGCCAGCAGTCTCGGGACTAGCGGGACTCGCACAGATACGCAGTATTTT.